Each of the 3 T cell receptor beta chains below was sequenced from the same sample in a study of cytomegalovirus exposure and HLA in healthy donors. PCR used 60 Vbeta primers and 13 Jbeta primers. The method was immunoSEQ multiplex PCR; TCRdb's version includes in-frame clones alone and lacks a portion of them. This sample has more than 75,000 clones; 60% to 80% occur once, and the top ten carry roughly 3.8%. The sample taken for sequencing was PBMCs. The receptor set was obtained from a middle-aged woman in good health and CMV-seronegative.

This sequence joins TRBV6-1 and TRBJ1-5, with 7 bases identical to TRBD1. The CDR3 runs 15 residues. V lost 10 bases, J lost 2 bases, and 11 bases stayed unmatched. Germline CDR1 and CDR2: MNHNS and SASEGT. This chain's CDR3 is CATWVPGGRNQPQHF. The CDR3, as DNA: TGTGCCACCTGGGTCCCAGGGGGTCGCAATCAGCCCCAGCATTTT.

This clone was found once. Within the sample, other DNA sequences also encode this same CDR3. The chain carries TRBV9 and TRBJ1-3; no definite D call. The CDR3 is 14 residues long. The V end was cut by 0 bases, the J end by 2 bases, with 6 bases between. Germline V gene data show CDR1 as SGDLS and CDR2 as YYNGEE. The CDR3 loop is CASSVAGAGNTIYF. DNA of the CDR3: TGTGCCAGCAGCGTAGCCGGGGCTGGAAACACCATATATTTT.

Only a few counts were recorded for this clone. The chain recombines TRBV29-1 with TRBJ1-1; TRBD1 matches at 7 bases. J was trimmed by 4 bases and V by 6 bases; bases with no gene match: 5. Germline lookup yields CDR1 SQVTM and CDR2 ANQGSEA. This CDR3 has 12 amino acids. The CDR3 here is CSVRQGSTEAFF. As DNA, the CDR3 is TGCAGCGTCCGACAGGGAAGCACTGAAGCTTTCTTT. Supplemented by reference TRBV29-1 and TRBJ1-1, the full variable domain reads SAVISQKPSRDICQRGTSLTIQCQVDSQVTMMFWYRQQPGQSLTLIATANQGSEATYESGFVIDKFPISRPNLTFSTLTVSNMSPEDSSIYLCSVRQGSTEAFFGQGTRLTVV.